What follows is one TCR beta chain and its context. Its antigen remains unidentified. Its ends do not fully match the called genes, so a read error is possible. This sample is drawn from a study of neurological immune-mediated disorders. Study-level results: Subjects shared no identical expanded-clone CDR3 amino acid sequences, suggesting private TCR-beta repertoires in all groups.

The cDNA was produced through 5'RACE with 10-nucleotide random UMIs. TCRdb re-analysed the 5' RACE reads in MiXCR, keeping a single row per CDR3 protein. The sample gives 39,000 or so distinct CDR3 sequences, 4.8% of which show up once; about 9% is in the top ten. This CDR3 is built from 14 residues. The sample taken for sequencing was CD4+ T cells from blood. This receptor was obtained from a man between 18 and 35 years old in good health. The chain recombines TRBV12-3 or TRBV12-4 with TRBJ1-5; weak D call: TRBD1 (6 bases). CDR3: CASSLNRGGQPQHF. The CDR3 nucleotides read TGTGCCAGCAGTTTAAATAGGGGGGGGCAGCCTCAGCATTTT.